In its sample, the clone carrying this T cell receptor (beta chain) was seen many times. Its antigen is as yet unknown. TCRdb re-derived calls from the reads in MiXCR, one entry per CDR3 protein. The table has 200,000 to 300,000 distinct CDR3 sequences, roughly 10% seen once. This entry is derived from a study of T cell repertoires in cytomegalovirus infection. Study context: Evidence of both CMV infection and a matching HLA type came from public TCR beta signatures.

Points from the study as a whole: Identification of carriers of CMV plus the relevant HLA was performed using cumulative public TCR beta family frequency.

The CDR3 loop spans 18 amino acids. V lost 0 bases and J lost 0, with 12 bases in between. From germline, CDR1 is SGHVS and CDR2 FQNEAQ. This TCR was recovered from a human donor in good health (CMV status not recorded). Some clones in this sample may be carry-over from other donors' samples. The chain links TRBV7-8 to TRBJ1-6, with D possibly being TRBD1 (6 bases). Sequenced material: PBMCs. CDR3 nucleotides: TGTGCCAGCAGCTTAGCGGGGGGCGGCAGCTCCTATAATTCACCCCTCCACTTT. It yields the protein CASSLAGGGSSYNSPLHF.